This section outlines one T cell receptor beta chain sequence together with its context. This sample stems from a study of regulatory T cells in long-lasting Graves disease. The time point was: newly diagnosed GD, antithyroid drugs for less than 3 months. There was RNA extracted from PBMCs, and the TCR library was made from it. Combining iRepertoire HTBI primers with Arm-PCR of CDR3 regions, the authors built TCR beta libraries. TCRdb re-derived calls from the multiplex PCR reads in MiXCR, one entry per CDR3 protein. The sample lists a few hundred thousand distinct CDR3 sequences; 16% were seen once. These same data were also listed under a study on T cells in Graves' hyperthyroidism and ophthalmopathy.

This clonotype was sampled from a man aged 40-50 years with Graves disease. The sequencing here drew on peripheral blood mononuclear cells (PBMCs), taken at new diagnosis, from a patient treated with antithyroid drugs.

CDR3 DNA: TGTGCCAGCGGAGGAACAGCGGCGGCGACCTACGAGCAGTACTTC. It codes for CASGGTAAATYEQYF. The chain joins TRBV2 to TRBJ2-7; possibly TRBD2 for D (5 bases). Germline V lookup: CDR1 SNHLY, CDR2 FYNNEI. The CDR3 runs 15 residues. The germline V and J ends were trimmed by 8 bases and 2 bases, with 19 bases remaining between them.